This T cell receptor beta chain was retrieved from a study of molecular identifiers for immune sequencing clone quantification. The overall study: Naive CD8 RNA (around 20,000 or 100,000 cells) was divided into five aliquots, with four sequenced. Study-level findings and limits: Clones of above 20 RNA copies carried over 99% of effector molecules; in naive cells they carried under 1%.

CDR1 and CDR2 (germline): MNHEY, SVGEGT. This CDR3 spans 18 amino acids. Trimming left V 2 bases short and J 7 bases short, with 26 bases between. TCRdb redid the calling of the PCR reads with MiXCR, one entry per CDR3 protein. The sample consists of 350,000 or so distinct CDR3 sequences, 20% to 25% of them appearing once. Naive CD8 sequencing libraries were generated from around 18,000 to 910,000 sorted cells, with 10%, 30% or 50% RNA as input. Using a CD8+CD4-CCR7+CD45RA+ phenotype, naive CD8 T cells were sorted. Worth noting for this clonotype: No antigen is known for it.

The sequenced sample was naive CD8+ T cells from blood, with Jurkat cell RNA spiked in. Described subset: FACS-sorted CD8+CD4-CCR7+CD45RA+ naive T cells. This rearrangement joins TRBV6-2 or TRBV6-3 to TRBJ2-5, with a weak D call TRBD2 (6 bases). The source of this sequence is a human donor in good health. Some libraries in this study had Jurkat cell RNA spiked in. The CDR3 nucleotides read TGTGCCAGCAGTTACCGATTTGAGGGCAGATTCTGGGGAGGGACCCAGTACTTC. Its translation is CASSYRFEGRFWGGTQYF.